Each of the 20 T cell receptor beta chains below was sequenced from the same sample in a study of shared clonotypes between healthy human individuals. Measured with immunoSEQ multiplex PCR; TCRdb has only the in-frame clones, and not every one. The table includes about 820,000 clones, 80% to 95% detected once. Naive CD8 cells were CD45RO-negative, positively selected for CCR7, excluding terminally differentiated effector memory CD45RA+ cells. Sequenced sample: naive CD8+ T cells sorted from blood. The receptors originated from a man aged 25 to 40 in good health.

The V call is TRBV6-5, the J call TRBJ1-5; tentatively, D is TRBD1 (6 bases). The CDR3 is 14 residues long. Per the germline V gene, CDR1 is MNHEY and CDR2 is SVGAGI. The V and J ends lost 6 bases and 6 bases respectively, with 15 bases between them. The CDR3 sequence: CASRNHGGGQPQHF. For the CDR3, the DNA is TGTGCCAGCAGAAATCACGGAGGGGGTCAGCCCCAGCATTTT.

This sequence joins TRBV29-1 and TRBJ2-7; D tentatively fits TRBD1 or TRBD2 (5 bases each). Germline-derived CDR1 and CDR2 are SQVTM and ANQGSEA. This CDR3 is built from 12 residues. V was clipped by 4 bases and J by 5 bases, with 12 bases between them. CDR3 sequence reads: CSVVGTVDEQYF. CDR3 sequence (DNA): TGCAGCGTTGTTGGGACCGTCGACGAGCAGTACTTC.

The chain is built from TRBV5-6 and TRBJ1-5; no reliable D call. V was cut by 3 bases and J by 7 bases, with 8 bases left in between. The CDR3 length is 12 residues. The germline V gene has CDR1 SGHDT and CDR2 YYEEEE. DNA for the CDR3: TGTGCCAGCAGCTACGGTGGGCAGCCCCAGCATTTT. Translated: CASSYGGQPQHF.

The chain has TRBV5-1 and TRBJ2-1; TRBD2 agrees at 8 bases. The CDR3 is 14 amino acids. Germline CDR1 SGHRS, CDR2 YFSETQ. Germline trimming cut 6 bases from V and 9 bases from J; bases unmatched to any gene: 11. CDR3 coding DNA: TGCGCCAGCACCGTCGGGACTAGTTACGCTGAGCAGTTCTTC. The encoded protein is CASTVGTSYAEQFF.

The chain employs TRBV21-1 and TRBJ2-3; TRBD1 is taken as the D call from the table, unchecked against the DNA. TRBV21-1 is listed as a pseudogene. This CDR3 comprises 20 residues. CDR3 coding DNA: TGTGCCAGCAGCCCCCAAATCGACAGGGAGCTGGGCCGAGGAAGAGGCACGCAGTATTTT. Translated: CASSPQIDRELGRGRGTQYF.

The chain has TRBV4-1 and TRBJ2-7, with TRBD1 matching 7 bases. Trimming took 1 base from V and 2 from J; bases not matched to a gene: 5. The CDR3 consists of 15 residues. CDR1 and CDR2 from the germline V gene are MGHRA and YSYEKL. In DNA, the CDR3 is TGCGCCAGCAGCCAAGTACTAGGGGGCGCCTACGAGCAGTACTTC. Its translation: CASSQVLGGAYEQYF.

V is TRBV7-2 and J is TRBJ2-7; 8 bases match TRBD1. CDR1 and CDR2 (germline): SGHTA, FQGNSA. The CDR3 covers 14 residues. Losses at the gene ends were 3 bases for V and 1 base for J; bases not matched to a gene: 2. The CDR3 loop reads CASSFTGGSYEQYF. The CDR3 bases are TGTGCCAGCAGCTTCACAGGGGGTTCCTACGAGCAGTACTTC. The full variable domain, in which reference TRBV7-2 and TRBJ2-7 provide the parts outside the CDR3, is GAGVSQSPSNKVTEKGKDVELRCDPISGHTALYWYRQSLGQGLEFLIYFQGNSAPDKSGLPSDRFSAERTGGSVSTLTIQRTQQEDSAVYLCASSFTGGSYEQYFGPGTRLTVT.

The V gene is TRBV5-1, the J gene TRBJ1-1; the D is unclear. Trimming left V 0 bases short and J 0 bases short, with 6 bases between. The germline gives CDR1 SGHRS, CDR2 YFSETQ. This CDR3 is 14 amino acids long. Written as DNA, the CDR3 is TGCGCCAGCAGCTTGGGTCGTCTGAACACTGAAGCTTTCTTT. This gives the protein CASSLGRLNTEAFF.

The rearrangement uses TRBV7-9 and TRBJ1-1; TRBD1 matches at 9 bases. The CDR3 length is 14 residues. Germline V CDR1 and CDR2: SEHNR, FQNEAQ (reference sequence). Trimming cost V 5 bases and J 6 bases; bases outside gene matches: 7. The CDR3 sequence is CASSGGTGIAEAFF. The CDR3 DNA follows: TGTGCCAGCAGCGGAGGGACAGGGATCGCTGAAGCTTTCTTT. Filled out from reference TRBV7-9 and TRBJ1-1, the complete variable domain reads DTGVSQNPRHKITKRGQNVTFRCDPISEHNRLYWYRQTLGQGPEFLTYFQNEAQLEKSRLLSDRFSAERPKGSFSTLEIQRTEQGDSAMYLCASSGGTGIAEAFFGQGTRLTVV.

The rearrangement uses TRBV27 and TRBJ2-2, with TRBD1 identical over 8 bases. CDR3 length: 14 amino acids. Trimming removed 5 bases from V and 5 bases from J; junction bases left unmatched: 4. Germline lookup yields CDR1 MNHEY and CDR2 SMNVEV (reference sequence). In nucleotides, the CDR3 is TGTGCCAGCAGTATATACAGGGGGACCGGGGAGCTGTTTTTT. This sequence encodes CASSIYRGTGELFF.

The rearrangement joins TRBV7-8 to TRBJ2-1; D not certain. V shed 4 bases and J shed 6 bases, with 7 bases lying between them. Germline V gives CDR1 SGHVS, CDR2 FQNEAQ. The CDR3 spans 12 residues. The CDR3 coding sequence is TGTGCCAGCAGCTCAGGTAGCAATGAGCAGTTCTTC. Translation gives CASSSGSNEQFF.

The CDR3 spells CATSRDSRGETQYF. CDR3 DNA: TGTGCCACCAGCAGGGATAGTAGGGGAGAGACCCAGTACTTC. This chain links TRBV15 with TRBJ2-5; D perhaps matches TRBD1 (5 bases). This CDR3 is built from 14 residues. Trimming took 3 bases from V and 4 from J, leaving 12 bases between them. Germline CDR1 and CDR2: LNHNV and YYDKDF (reference sequence).

The chain joins TRBV29-1 to TRBJ1-1; tentative D call: TRBD1 (5 bases). From germline, CDR1 is SQVTM and CDR2 ANQGSEA. The CDR3 has 13 amino acids. Trimming stripped 1 base from V and 6 bases from J, with 12 bases between. Here the CDR3 DNA reads TGCAGCGTTGAAGGAACGGAGACAGCTGAAGCTTTCTTT. This translates into CSVEGTETAEAFF. Full variable domain (missing parts from reference TRBV29-1 and TRBJ1-1): SAVISQKPSRDICQRGTSLTIQCQVDSQVTMMFWYRQQPGQSLTLIATANQGSEATYESGFVIDKFPISRPNLTFSTLTVSNMSPEDSSIYLCSVEGTETAEAFFGQGTRLTVV.

As DNA, the CDR3 is TGTGCCAGCAGTTTAACTAGCGGGGTCAATGAGCAGTTCTTC. Amino acids: CASSLTSGVNEQFF. The rearrangement links TRBV28 to TRBJ2-1, with TRBD2 identical over 10 bases. The germline CDR1 and CDR2 sequences are MDHEN and SYDVKM. V shed 2 bases and J 6 bases; nucleotides not matched to a gene: 1. CDR3 length equals 14 residues.

The chain joins TRBV7-9 to TRBJ2-1; 9 nucleotides align to TRBD1. J lost 4 bases, V lost 5 bases, and 9 bases had no gene match. This CDR3 has 16 residues. CDR1 and CDR2 (germline): SEHNR, FQNEAQ (reference sequence). In DNA, the CDR3 is TGTGCCAGCAGCCCAGAGCGGACAGGGGCATACAATGAGCAGTTCTTC. Translation: CASSPERTGAYNEQFF.

The CDR3 spells CASSLETSGADTQYF. Written as DNA, the CDR3 is TGTGCCAGCAGCTTAGAGACTAGCGGGGCAGATACGCAGTATTTT. The chain recombines TRBV11-2 with TRBJ2-3; 11 positions match TRBD2. CDR1 and CDR2 from the germline V gene are SGHAT and FQNNGV. CDR3 length: 15 amino acids. V was clipped by 0 bases and J by 4 bases; unmatched bases: 0.

J is TRBJ2-7 and V is TRBV14; D is unclear. V shed 1 base and J shed 0 bases, with 10 bases lying between them. The germline V gene encodes CDR1 SGHDN and CDR2 FVKESK. The CDR3 has 15 residues. The CDR3 region has the DNA TGTGCCAGCAGCCAAGTACGGGCCAGCTCCTACGAGCAGTACTTC. Translating gives CASSQVRASSYEQYF.

This clone showed up just a few times. The same CDR3 also results from other DNA sequences found in this sample. The chain recombines TRBV27 with TRBJ1-1; no reliable D call. V lost 3 bases to trimming and J lost 0 bases, with 5 bases between them. CDR1 and CDR2 (germline): MNHEY, SMNVEV (reference sequence). This CDR3 contains 13 residues. This chain's CDR3 is CASSFGLNTEAFF. As DNA, the CDR3 is TGTGCCAGCAGTTTTGGGCTGAACACTGAAGCTTTCTTT.

This chain joins TRBV5-8 and TRBJ2-5, with 10 bases lining up with TRBD2. The CDR3 runs to 12 residues. Germline V CDR1 and CDR2: SGHTS, YDEGEE. V lost 7 bases, J lost 5 bases, and 2 bases stayed unmatched. The chain's CDR3 is CASLSGRETQYF. CDR3 DNA: TGTGCCAGCCTTAGCGGGAGGGAGACCCAGTACTTC.

In DNA form, the CDR3 reads TGTGCCAGCAGCTCGGGGCTTAGCGCGGACGCGGTCGGGGAGCTGTTTTTT. Translation: CASSSGLSADAVGELFF. The chain carries TRBV5-4 and TRBJ2-2; perhaps D is TRBD1 or TRBD2 (5 bases each). The CDR3 consists of 17 residues. With 3 bases removed from V and 7 bases from J, the gap between germline ends came to 22 bases. CDR1 is SGHNT, CDR2 YYREEE, per germline (reference sequence).